This entry is about one T cell receptor beta chain. Other DNA sequences from this sample encode an identical CDR3 as well. This sample stems from a study of shared clonotypes between healthy human individuals. Study overall: Each donor had three CD4 naive, three CD4 memory, two CD8 naive and one CD8 memory plate.

CD4+ cells were split into CD45RA+ naive and CD45RA-negative memory subsets. Replicate sorted-subset PCRs were loaded with roughly 190 ng DNA, about 28,000 T cell genomes. Generated by immunoSEQ multiplex PCR, the TCRdb table keeps only in-frame clones and is missing some. Of millions of clones in the sample, roughly nine tenths were seen once. J lost 4 bases, V lost 0 bases, and 3 bases had no gene match. Germline CDR1 SGHKS, CDR2 YYEKEE (reference sequence). The CDR3 is made up of 15 amino acids. V gene TRBV5-5 combines with J gene TRBJ2-5; 10 bases match TRBD2. The sequence came from a man aged 18-30 years in good health. Sequencing was done on a sample of naive CD4+ T cells sorted from blood. Subset of the sample: CD45RA+ positively selected. The CDR3 is CASSLEASGRETQYF. CDR3 in DNA: TGTGCCAGCAGCTTGGAAGCTAGCGGGAGAGAGACCCAGTACTTC.